Each of the 28 T cell receptor beta chains below was sequenced from the same sample in a study of cytomegalovirus exposure and HLA in healthy donors. Vbeta (60) and Jbeta (13) primers were used in the PCR. Measured with immunoSEQ multiplex PCR; TCRdb has only the in-frame clones, and not every one. Of around 150,000 clones listed, roughly 87% are singletons. Input material: PBMCs. The receptors here all came from a man aged 30-40 years in good health and CMV-seropositive.

The CDR3 coding sequence is TGTGCCAGCAGCCCCGGTCTCCTCGGTACGCAGTATTTT. Amino acid sequence: CASSPGLLGTQYF. The rearrangement joins TRBV11-2 to TRBJ2-3; D gene unclear. CDR3 length: 13 residues. V lost 5 bases, J lost 8 bases, and 14 bases lay in between. Per germline, CDR1 SGHAT and CDR2 FQNNGV.

The rearrangement uses TRBV7-9 and TRBJ2-2; D is uncertain. Germline values: CDR1 SEHNR, CDR2 FQNEAQ (reference sequence). Trimming shortened V by 2 bases and J by 0 bases, and 7 bases separated the two germline ends. This CDR3 region has 15 residues. The CDR3 sequence is CASSLLGANTGELFF. CDR3 nucleotides: TGTGCCAGCAGCTTATTGGGCGCGAACACCGGGGAGCTGTTTTTT.

For this clone: Lacking the conserved final phenylalanine or tryptophan, this CDR3 likely reflects a read error. This sequence joins TRBV27 and TRBJ2-7, with TRBD2 matching 9 bases. Germline lookup yields CDR1 MNHEY and CDR2 SMNVEV (reference sequence). This CDR3 comprises 14 residues. J was trimmed by 2 bases and V by 6 bases; bases with no gene match: 5. CDR3 amino acids: CASSPLAGPYEQYL. As DNA, the CDR3 is TGTGCCAGCAGCCCTCTAGCGGGACCCTACGAGCAGTACCTC.

The V and J genes are TRBV25-1 and TRBJ2-5; 15 nucleotides agree with TRBD2. The CDR3 consists of 15 residues. The V segment lost 8 bases and the J segment 4 bases; nucleotides outside the gene matches: 5. The germline gives CDR1 MGHDK, CDR2 SYGVNS. DNA for the CDR3: TGTGCCAGCCAAGGACTAGCGGGAGGGCCAGAGACCCAGTACTTC. Amino acids: CASQGLAGGPETQYF.

The chain links TRBV2 to TRBJ1-4; D is possibly TRBD1 (5 bases). CDR1 is SNHLY, CDR2 FYNNEI, per germline. The CDR3 spans 15 residues. V was shortened by 3 bases and J by 3 bases, with 11 bases between the two germline ends. The CDR3 region has the DNA TGTGCCAGCAGTGATGGGGGGAGGCCTAATGAAAAACTGTTTTTT. Translation gives CASSDGGRPNEKLFF.

This sequence joins TRBV19 and TRBJ2-3, with D possibly being TRBD1 (5 bases). Trimming removed 5 bases at V and 2 bases at J, with 17 bases between. This CDR3 has 16 residues. Looked up from germline, CDR1 is LNHDA and CDR2 is SQIVND (reference sequence). The CDR3 reads CASSLQANIYTDTQYF. CDR3 coding DNA: TGTGCCAGTAGTCTACAGGCTAATATATACACAGATACGCAGTATTTT. The whole variable domain, remainder taken from reference TRBV19 and TRBJ2-3, is DGGITQSPKYLFRKEGQNVTLSCEQNLNHDAMYWYRQDPGQGLRLIYYSQIVNDFQKGDIAEGYSVSREKKESFPLTVTSAQKNPTAFYLCASSLQANIYTDTQYFGPGTRLTVL.

The rearrangement joins TRBV30 to TRBJ2-5; TRBD2 aligns across 12 bases. Per germline, CDR1 GTSNPN and CDR2 SVGIG (reference sequence). With V trimmed by 2 bases and J by 4 bases, 8 bases remained unmatched. The CDR3 spans 16 residues. In DNA, the CDR3 is TGTGCCTGGAGTTCAGGACTAGCGGGATCTAGAGAGACCCAGTACTTC. Translating it yields CAWSSGLAGSRETQYF. Full variable domain (outside the CDR3, taken from reference TRBV30 and TRBJ2-5): SQTIHQWPATLVQPVGSPLSLECTVEGTSNPNLYWYRQAAGRGLQLLFYSVGIGQISSEVPQNLSASRPQDRQFILSSKKLLLSDSGFYLCAWSSGLAGSRETQYFGPGTRLLVL.

This chain connects TRBV5-1 to TRBJ1-1; D gene uncertain. CDR3 length equals 15 residues. Trimming pared 0 bases from V and 5 bases from J, leaving 14 bases between. Germline V lookup: CDR1 SGHRS, CDR2 YFSETQ. CDR3: CASSLEGGVGTEAFF. The CDR3, as DNA: TGCGCCAGCAGCTTGGAAGGCGGGGTGGGGACTGAAGCTTTCTTT.

The J gene is TRBJ2-5, the V gene TRBV2, with TRBD1 matching 7 bases. TRBJ2-7 explains the end of the DNA better; the J call may be wrong. The CDR3 length is 15 residues. The germline V gene encodes CDR1 SNHLY and CDR2 FYNNEI. The CDR3 here is CASQLQRQGISEQYF. CDR3 coding DNA: TGTGCCAGCCAACTTCAGCGACAGGGAATCTCCGAGCAGTACTTC.

This clone was counted only a few times. This rearrangement joins TRBV5-4 to TRBJ1-6; 9 bases are a match to TRBD1. Trimming cost V 0 bases and J 7 bases; bases outside gene matches: 14. This CDR3 has 19 residues. The germline gives CDR1 SGHNT, CDR2 YYREEE (reference sequence). The CDR3 sequence is CASSLARDRDEAKNSPLHF. The CDR3 bases are TGTGCCAGCAGCTTGGCCCGGGACAGGGATGAAGCCAAAAATTCACCCCTCCACTTT. Full variable domain (remainder filled in from reference TRBV5-4 and TRBJ1-6): ETGVTQSPTHLIKTRGQQVTLRCSSQSGHNTVSWYQQALGQGPQFIFQYYREEENGRGNFPPRFSGLQFPNYSSELNVNALELDDSALYLCASSLARDRDEAKNSPLHFGNGTRLTVT.

This clone was seen only a few times. J is TRBJ1-1 and V is TRBV11-2; no definite D call. Germline V CDR1 and CDR2: SGHAT, FQNNGV. This CDR3 has 13 residues. V lost 4 bases and J 4 bases, leaving 10 bases between the germline ends. The chain's CDR3 is CASSYEEGTEAFF. CDR3 coding DNA: TGTGCCAGCAGCTATGAGGAGGGCACTGAAGCTTTCTTT.

This chain connects TRBV5-1 to TRBJ2-3, with D maybe TRBD2 (6 bases). V was shortened by 2 bases and J by 6 bases, with 10 bases between the two germline ends. The germline gives CDR1 SGHRS, CDR2 YFSETQ. The CDR3 loop spans 13 amino acids. The CDR3 nucleotides read TGCGCCAGCAGCTTCGGCGGGGCCGATACGCAGTATTTT. Translation: CASSFGGADTQYF.

This clone came up once. The rearrangement links TRBV13 to TRBJ2-7; weak D call: TRBD2 (5 bases). Germline V CDR1 and CDR2: PRHDT, FYEKMQ (reference sequence). This CDR3 is built from 13 residues. Trimming took 6 bases from V and 3 from J, leaving 12 bases between them. In nucleotides, the CDR3 is TGTGCCAGCAGTTCCCGGACTCTCTACGAGCAGTACTTC. Translating gives CASSSRTLYEQYF.

This sequence joins TRBV30 and TRBJ2-5, with 7 bases that match TRBD1. V gave up 1 base and J gave up 5 bases; unmatched junction bases: 4. Looked up from germline, CDR1 is GTSNPN and CDR2 is SVGIG (reference sequence). CDR3 size: 13 residues. The CDR3 spells CAWSAGTVETQYF. The CDR3, as DNA: TGTGCCTGGAGTGCCGGGACAGTTGAGACCCAGTACTTC.

V usage is TRBV19 and J usage is TRBJ2-7, with D possibly matching TRBD1 (6 bases). V lost 0 bases and J lost 3, with 12 bases in between. Germline V gene data show CDR1 as LNHDA and CDR2 as SQIVND (reference sequence). This CDR3 contains 15 residues. The CDR3 DNA reads TGTGCCAGTAGTATAGATAGTGGACAGCTCTACGAGCAGTACTTC. Translating gives CASSIDSGQLYEQYF.

This chain links TRBV18 with TRBJ2-7; D might be TRBD1 (6 bases). V lost 10 bases, J lost 5 bases, and 27 bases lay in between. Germline lookup yields CDR1 KGHSH and CDR2 LQKENI. The length of the CDR3 is 16 residues. CDR3 nucleotide sequence: TGTGCCACCTCCCCGGCCCAGTTGACAGGAGCCAACGAGCAGTACTTC. This encodes CATSPAQLTGANEQYF.

The V call is TRBV9, the J call TRBJ2-1; TRBD2 matches 7 bases. This CDR3 is 15 amino acids long. Germline CDR1 and CDR2: SGDLS and YYNGEE. Trimming removed 3 bases from V and 9 bases from J; junction bases left unmatched: 12. CDR3 sequence: CASSATDGLVGEQFF. The CDR3, as DNA: TGTGCCAGCAGCGCCACGGACGGACTAGTCGGTGAGCAGTTCTTC.

V and J are TRBV7-6 and TRBJ2-3; 14 bases map to TRBD2. Germline values: CDR1 SGHVS, CDR2 FNYEAQ. This CDR3 comprises 15 residues. The V gene end was trimmed by 10 bases and the J gene end by 2 bases; junction bases not matched to a gene: 5. The DNA of the CDR3 is TGTGCCAACCGACTAGCGGGAGGGCCCACAGATACGCAGTATTTT. It is translated as CANRLAGGPTDTQYF.

The chain combines TRBV11-3 with TRBJ2-1; 8 bases are a match to TRBD2. This CDR3 region has 15 residues. Germline lookup yields CDR1 SGHNT and CDR2 YENEEA. J lost 7 bases, V lost 1 base, and 6 bases had no gene match. The CDR3 DNA sequence: TGTGCCAGCAGCTTAGGCGATAGCGGGGATAATGAGCAGTTCTTC. Protein product: CASSLGDSGDNEQFF.

V is TRBV4-1 and J is TRBJ2-2; 10 nucleotides align to TRBD2. J was trimmed by 7 bases and V by 0 bases; bases with no gene match: 5. There are 16 residues in the CDR3. CDR1 MGHRA and CDR2 YSYEKL come from the germline V gene. The CDR3 bases are TGCGCCAGCAGCCAAGAACCTAGCGGGAGCATCGGGGAGCTGTTTTTT. Amino acids: CASSQEPSGSIGELFF.

V gene TRBV7-9 combines with J gene TRBJ2-1; D may be TRBD2 (5 bases). Trimming stripped 7 bases from V and 5 bases from J, with 18 bases between. Looked up from germline, CDR1 is SEHNR and CDR2 is FQNEAQ (reference sequence). The CDR3 consists of 15 residues. CDR3 coding DNA: TGTGCCAGCATGCTCGGAGGATACGCACACAATGAGCAGTTCTTC. Translated: CASMLGGYAHNEQFF.

The chain carries TRBV7-2 and TRBJ1-1, with TRBD1 matching over 10 bases. This CDR3 has 16 residues. V trimming: 3 bases; J trimming: 4 bases; junction bases outside the gene matches: 8. Germline lookup yields CDR1 SGHTA and CDR2 FQGNSA. CDR3 protein: CASSFTGTGAATEAFF. In nucleotides, the CDR3 is TGTGCCAGCAGCTTTACCGGGACAGGGGCGGCCACTGAAGCTTTCTTT.

CDR3 loop: CASSMVRAGSGELFF. The DNA of the CDR3 is TGCGCCAGCAGCATGGTCAGGGCTGGATCCGGGGAGCTGTTTTTT. This chain uses TRBV5-1 with TRBJ2-2; TRBD1 is a possible D gene (5 bases). Per germline, CDR1 SGHRS and CDR2 YFSETQ. The CDR3 is 15 amino acids. Trimming took off 4 bases at V and 6 bases at J, with 16 bases between the two ends.

The chain joins TRBV18 to TRBJ2-2, with a weak D call TRBD1 (6 bases). There are 16 residues in the CDR3. Germline lookup yields CDR1 KGHSH and CDR2 LQKENI. V lost 9 bases, J lost 0 bases, and 17 bases lay in between. The CDR3 DNA reads as TGTGCCAGTCATCTCTTCGGGACACCGAACACCGGGGAGCTGTTTTTT. Its protein product is CASHLFGTPNTGELFF.

This chain links TRBV6-1 with TRBJ2-3, with D unclear. Germline CDR1 is MNHNS and CDR2 is SASEGT. There are 14 residues in the CDR3. Deletions cut 4 bases from V and 1 base from J, with 9 bases between. In DNA form, the CDR3 reads TGTGCCAGCAGTGTGAGTAGAGGCACAGATACGCAGTATTTT. Its protein is CASSVSRGTDTQYF.

V usage is TRBV6-5 and J usage is TRBJ2-3, with D perhaps TRBD1 (6 bases). The CDR3 has 16 amino acids. Trimming took off 2 bases at V and 4 bases at J, with 16 bases between the two ends. The germline CDR1 and CDR2 sequences are MNHEY and SVGAGI. The CDR3 reads CASSYDMTGKSDTQYF. The CDR3 DNA reads as TGTGCCAGCAGTTACGATATGACAGGAAAGTCAGATACGCAGTATTTT.

This clone was counted once. The genes are TRBV28 and TRBJ2-1, with 8 positions matching TRBD2. Looked up from germline, CDR1 is MDHEN and CDR2 is SYDVKM. Trimming cost V 5 bases and J 6 bases; bases outside gene matches: 9. This CDR3 region has 15 residues. CDR3 sequence reads: CASSGGGLGSNEQFF. The DNA of the CDR3 is TGTGCCAGCAGTGGCGGGGGACTAGGCTCCAATGAGCAGTTCTTC.

This clone was seen once. This chain connects TRBV10-3 to TRBJ1-2; D remains ambiguous. The V gene's germline CDR1 is ENHRY and CDR2 SYGVKD. V gave up 0 bases and J gave up 7 bases, with 6 bases separating them. This CDR3 has 12 amino acids. This CDR3 reads CAISESGGGYTF. As DNA, the CDR3 is TGTGCCATCAGTGAGTCTGGAGGTGGCTACACCTTC.